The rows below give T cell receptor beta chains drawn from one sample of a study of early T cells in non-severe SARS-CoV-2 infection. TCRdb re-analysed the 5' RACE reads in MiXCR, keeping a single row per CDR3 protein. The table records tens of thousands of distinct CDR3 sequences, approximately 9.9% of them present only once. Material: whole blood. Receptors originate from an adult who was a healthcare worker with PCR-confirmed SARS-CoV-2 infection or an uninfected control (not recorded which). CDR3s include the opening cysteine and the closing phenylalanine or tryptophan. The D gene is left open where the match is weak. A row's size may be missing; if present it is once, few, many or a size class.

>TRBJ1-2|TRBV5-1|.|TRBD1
TGCGCCAGCAGCGGCGACAGGGCTGGCTACACCTTC
CASSGDRAGYTF
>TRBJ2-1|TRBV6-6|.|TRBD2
TGTGCCAGCAGAGATCCTAGCGGGGGGCAGTCCAGTGTGAATGAGCAGTTCTTC
CASRDPSGGQSSVNEQFF
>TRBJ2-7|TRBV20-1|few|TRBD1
TGCAGTGCTATTAACCCGGGACAGGGGGCCTACGAGCAGTACTTC
CSAINPGQGAYEQYF
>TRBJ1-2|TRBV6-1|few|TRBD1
TGTGCCAGCAATGGGGGACAGGTGCTTAACTATGGCTACACCTTC
CASNGGQVLNYGYTF
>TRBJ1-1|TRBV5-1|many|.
TGCGCCAGCAGCTTGGTCGGGGAGAACACTGAAGCTTTCTTT
CASSLVGENTEAFF
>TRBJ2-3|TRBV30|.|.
TGTGCCTGGAGTGTACAGGCGGGTTCAAATACGCAGTATTTT
CAWSVQAGSNTQYF
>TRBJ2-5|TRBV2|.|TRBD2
TGTGCCAGCAGCATAGCGGGGGTTGGGGAGACCCAGTACTTC
CASSIAGVGETQYF
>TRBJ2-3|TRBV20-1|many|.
TGCAGTGCTAGAGATACGCGTGGGAACTCGGATACGCAGTATTTT
CSARDTRGNSDTQYF
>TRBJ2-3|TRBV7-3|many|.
TGTGCCAGCAGCTCCCAGAACCCAGATACGCAGTATTTT
CASSSQNPDTQYF
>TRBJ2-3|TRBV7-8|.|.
TGTGCCAGCAGCTTAGGGGGGGGGCACACAGATACGCAGTATTTT
CASSLGGGHTDTQYF
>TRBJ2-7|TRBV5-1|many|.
TGCGCCAGCAGCTTGGACCACGAGCAGTACTTC
CASSLDHEQYF
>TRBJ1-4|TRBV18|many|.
TGTGCCAGCTCACCGTCTACGGGGGCCCTAAATGAAAAACTGTTTTTT
CASSPSTGALNEKLFF
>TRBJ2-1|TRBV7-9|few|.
TGTGCCAGCAGCCAGACCCTCCTGACTCACAATGAGCAGTTCTTC
CASSQTLLTHNEQFF
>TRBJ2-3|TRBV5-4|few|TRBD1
TGTGCCAGCAGCTTGGGGACAGGCGCTAGCACAGATACGCAGTATTTT
CASSLGTGASTDTQYF
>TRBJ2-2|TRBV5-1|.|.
TGCGCCAGCAGCTTGGATGGCCCCGGGGAGCTGTTTTTT
CASSLDGPGELFF
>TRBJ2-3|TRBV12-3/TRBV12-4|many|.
TGTGCCAGCAGTGTGGCAGGGGGAGGAACAGATACGCAGTATTTT
CASSVAGGGTDTQYF
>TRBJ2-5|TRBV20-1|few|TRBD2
TGCAGTGCTAGTTTCGGGGGGAAAGAGACCCAGTACTTC
CSASFGGKETQYF
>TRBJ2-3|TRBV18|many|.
TGTGCCAGCTCAACATCAACCGGGACTTTCGGGGGCACAGATACGCAGTATTTT
CASSTSTGTFGGTDTQYF
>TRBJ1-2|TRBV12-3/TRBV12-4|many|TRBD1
TGTGCCAGCAGTTTAGCGAGGACAGGAATCACCTTC
CASSLARTGITF
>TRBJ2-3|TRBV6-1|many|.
TGTGCCAGCAGTGAAATGGGAGATACGCAGTATTTT
CASSEMGDTQYF
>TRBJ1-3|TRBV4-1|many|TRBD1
TGCGCCAGCAGCCAGTGGACAGGGGACGGAAACACCATATATTTT
CASSQWTGDGNTIYF
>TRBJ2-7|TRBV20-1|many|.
TGCAGTGCTAGATCACAGGGTCCCCCCTACGAGCAGTACTTC
CSARSQGPPYEQYF
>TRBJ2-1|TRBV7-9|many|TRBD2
TGTGCCGGGGAAGTATTAGCGGGGGCGAAGAATGAGCAGTTCTTC
CAGEVLAGAKNEQFF
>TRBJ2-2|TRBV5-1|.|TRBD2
TGCGCCAGCAGCTTGGCCGGGACTAGCCCAACCGGGGAGCTGTTTTTT
CASSLAGTSPTGELFF
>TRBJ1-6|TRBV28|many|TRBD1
TGTGCCAGCAGTCCCCTAGGGACAGGCTATTCACCCCTCCACTTT
CASSPLGTGYSPLHF
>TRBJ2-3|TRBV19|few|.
TGTGCCAGTAGTATTTTCGTCACAGATACGCAGTATTTT
CASSIFVTDTQYF
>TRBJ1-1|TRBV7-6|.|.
TGTGCCAGCAGCTTAGCCCAACCGACTGAAGCTTTCTTT
CASSLAQPTEAFF
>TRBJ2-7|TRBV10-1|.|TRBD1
TGCGCCAGCAGTGAGACAGGGGTCAGCGAGCAGTACTTC
CASSETGVSEQYF
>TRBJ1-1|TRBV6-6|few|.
TGTGCCAGCAGTTACGAAAAGGGTTTAAGGTGGATCACTGAAGCTTTCTTT
CASSYEKGLRWITEAFF
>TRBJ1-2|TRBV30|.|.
TGTGCCGGGACGGGGAACAGCTATGGCTACACCTTC
CAGTGNSYGYTF
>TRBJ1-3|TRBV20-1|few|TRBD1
TGCAGTGCTGTACAGGGGAATAGGAACACCATATATTTT
CSAVQGNRNTIYF
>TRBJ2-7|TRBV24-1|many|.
TGTGCCACCAGTGTTCCTGACACCCCCATGGAGCAGTACTTC
CATSVPDTPMEQYF
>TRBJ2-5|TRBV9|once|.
TGTGCCAGCAGCGTATCGGGGGCCCAAGAGACCCAGTACTTC
CASSVSGAQETQYF
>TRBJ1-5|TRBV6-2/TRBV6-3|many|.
TGTGCTTCCGGATACGGTCAGCCCCAGCATTTT
CASGYGQPQHF
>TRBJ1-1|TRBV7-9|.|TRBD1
TGTGCCAGCAGCCCAACAGGGGATATATTCTCTGAAGCTTTCTTT
CASSPTGDIFSEAFF
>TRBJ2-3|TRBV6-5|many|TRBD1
TGTGCCAGCAGTCGAGACAGGGGGCTAGATACGCAGTATTTT
CASSRDRGLDTQYF
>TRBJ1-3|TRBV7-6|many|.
TGTGCCAGCAGCCCGGACAGTACGCTTAACTCTGGAAACACCATATATTTT
CASSPDSTLNSGNTIYF
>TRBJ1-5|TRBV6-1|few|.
TGTGCCAGCGGGGTCAGTCGCAATCAGCCCCAGCATTTT
CASGVSRNQPQHF
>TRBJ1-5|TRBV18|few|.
TGTGCCAGCTCACTAGACACCTTATATCAGCCCCAGCATTTT
CASSLDTLYQPQHF
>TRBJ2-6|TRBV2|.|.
TGTGCTTCTGGGGCCAACGTCCTGACTTTC
CASGANVLTF